This T cell receptor (beta chain) was sequenced during a study of neurological immune-mediated disorders. Turning to the study itself: For the 35 or so multiple sclerosis patients, the disease was relapsing-remitting in roughly 31 and secondary progressive in 3.

Template-switch 5'RACE cDNA synthesis added a 10-nucleotide unique molecular identifier. TCRdb independently ran MiXCR on the 5' RACE reads; one entry per CDR3 protein. There are approximately 130,000 distinct CDR3 sequences in the sample; roughly 3.2% occur only once, and 1% to 1.5% lies in the top ten. The junction had 3 bases not matched to a gene; V was cut back by 2 bases and J by 4 bases. Germline V gives CDR1 LNHNV, CDR2 YYDKDF (reference sequence). The CDR3 is made up of 14 amino acids. This clonotype appeared many times. The antigen remains undetermined. The study built unsorted libraries from 2 million PBMCs kept at -80 C. General study findings and limits: No expanded-clone CDR3 amino acid sequence recurred across subjects, suggesting private TCR-beta repertoires.

The V call is TRBV15, the J call TRBJ2-5; TRBD1 agrees at 8 bases. The sequence was collected from a woman aged 25 to 39 with multiple sclerosis. Sequencing was done on a sample of PBMCs. CDR3 residues: CATSRRTGPETQYF. The CDR3 DNA reads as TGTGCCACCAGCAGACGGACAGGGCCAGAGACCCAGTACTTC.